A single sample gave rise to the 23 T cell receptor beta chains below, sequenced in a study of T cells in Graves' hyperthyroidism and ophthalmopathy. TCR beta CDR3 regions were amplified from RNA. The TCR CDR3 first-round RT-PCR relied on the HTBI primer set. A single record per CDR3 protein comes from TCRdb applying MiXCR to the multiplex PCR reads. The table includes 300,000 to 450,000 distinct CDR3 sequences, around 25% detected once. Sequences were obtained from blood. The receptors stem from a man aged 50 to 59 with Graves' hyperthyroidism.

Many counts were recorded for this clonotype. The V call is TRBV5-1, the J call TRBJ2-1; D is perhaps TRBD2 (5 bases). Trimming stripped 7 bases from V and 5 bases from J, with 13 bases between. There are 13 residues in the CDR3. Per germline, CDR1 SGHRS and CDR2 YFSETQ. CDR3 sequence reads: CASRPGFNNEQFF. CDR3 DNA sequence: TGCGCCAGCCGCCCGGGGTTCAACAATGAGCAGTTCTTC.

On this clonotype itself: One junction end does not reproduce the germline sequence, and a read error may be involved. The rearrangement links TRBV11-1 to TRBJ2-3; D may be TRBD2 (6 bases). CDR3 length: 17 amino acids. Per germline, CDR1 SGHAT and CDR2 FQDESV (reference sequence). This chain's CDR3 is CASSEDPWRGSTDTRYF. DNA for the CDR3: TGTGCCAGCAGTGAAGACCCCTGGCGGGGTAGCACAGATACGCGGTATTTT.

The gene calls are TRBV7-9 and TRBJ2-7; D is uncertain. From germline, CDR1 is SEHNR and CDR2 FQNEAQ (reference sequence). Trimming shortened V by 7 bases and J by 2 bases, and 12 bases separated the two germline ends. This CDR3 is built from 13 residues. The CDR3 region has the DNA TGTGCCAGCACACCCAGAACTACCTACGAGCAGTACTTC. Protein sequence: CASTPRTTYEQYF.

This chain joins TRBV18 and TRBJ2-7, with no clear D. Looked up from germline, CDR1 is KGHSH and CDR2 is LQKENI. The CDR3 consists of 11 residues. Trimming shortened V by 0 bases and J by 8 bases, and 5 bases separated the two germline ends. CDR3 sequence reads: CASSPPNKQYF. In DNA, the CDR3 is TGTGCCAGCTCACCACCGAATAAGCAGTACTTC.

This clonotype showed up many times. The chain employs TRBV6-1 and TRBJ2-6; either TRBD1 or TRBD2 may supply D (7 bases each). Germline CDR1 and CDR2: MNHNS and SASEGT. The CDR3 has 16 amino acids. Deletions cut 6 bases from V and 0 bases from J, with 12 bases between. CDR3 DNA sequence: TGTGCCAGCAGGGCAGGGGGGGTCTCTGGGGCCAACGTCCTGACTTTC. Translation gives CASRAGGVSGANVLTF.

The V call is TRBV5-1, the J call TRBJ2-5; 7 bases map to TRBD1. CDR1 and CDR2 from the germline V gene are SGHRS and YFSETQ. The CDR3 consists of 14 residues. V was clipped by 4 bases and J by 2 bases; unmatched bases: 5. This chain's CDR3 is CASSVGQPQETQYF. CDR3 DNA: TGCGCCAGCAGCGTGGGACAGCCACAAGAGACCCAGTACTTC.

As to this clonotype: In this CDR3 the conserved last residue, phenylalanine or tryptophan, is missing, so a read error is likely. The chain links TRBV7-9 to TRBJ2-1; D is uncertain. Germline V gene data show CDR1 as SEHNR and CDR2 as FQNEAQ (reference sequence). The CDR3 is 10 amino acids. V lost 9 bases and J lost 7, with 7 bases in between. CDR3 nucleotide sequence: TGTGCCAGTTCCGGAAATGAGCAGTTCCTC. Translation: CASSGNEQFL.

This clonotype was observed at least ten times. The genes are TRBV11-2 and TRBJ2-7; TRBD1 matches at 8 bases. This CDR3 spans 13 amino acids. CDR1 is SGHAT and CDR2 is FQNNGV in the germline V gene. V shed 2 bases, J shed 5 bases, and the junction held 2 bases outside the gene matches. The CDR3: CASSLHRGNEQYF. The CDR3 region has the DNA TGTGCCAGCAGCTTACACAGGGGGAACGAGCAGTACTTC.

This clonotype was seen more than once but under ten times. This sequence may be a read error, since a much larger clone differs from it by one base. This chain connects TRBV12-3 or TRBV12-4 to TRBJ2-3; no firm D call. The ends were cut back, 5 bases at V and 2 bases at J, with 5 bases in the middle. The CDR3 sequence is 12 residues long. The CDR3 loop reads CASSPYTDTQYF. CDR3 DNA sequence: TGTGCCAGCAGTCCCTACACAGATACGCAGTATTTT.

This clonotype was counted a few times. The chain has TRBV18 and TRBJ1-1; the match to TRBD1 covers 8 bases. Germline V gene data show CDR1 as KGHSH and CDR2 as LQKENI. Losses at the gene ends were 7 bases for V and 4 bases for J; bases not matched to a gene: 2. This CDR3 has 12 residues. The CDR3 here is CASLGQGTEAFF. DNA for the CDR3: TGTGCCAGCTTAGGACAGGGCACTGAAGCTTTCTTT.

J is TRBJ2-3 and V is TRBV5-1; D gene ambiguous. Between the trimmed V and J ends, which lost 6 bases and 0 bases, there was a span of 11 bases. Per the germline V gene, CDR1 is SGHRS and CDR2 is YFSETQ. The CDR3 is 14 residues long. The CDR3 bases are TGCGCCAGCACCGGCGGTACTAGCACAGATACGCAGTATTTT. Encoded protein: CASTGGTSTDTQYF.

This chain links TRBV5-1 with TRBJ2-7, with 9 bases that match TRBD2. The CDR3 is 14 amino acids. The germline V gene encodes CDR1 SGHRS and CDR2 YFSETQ. V was clipped by 3 bases and J by 6 bases; unmatched bases: 7. The CDR3 DNA sequence: TGCGCCAGCAGCTACGCGGGAGGGCCTGGCGAGCAGTACTTC. It translates to CASSYAGGPGEQYF.

The gene calls are TRBV7-9 and TRBJ2-3; D assignment may be TRBD1 or TRBD2 (5 bases each). The CDR3 totals 18 residues. Germline CDR1 and CDR2: SEHNR and FQNEAQ (reference sequence). The V gene lost 2 bases and the J gene lost 1 base, with 19 bases spanning the gap. This chain's CDR3 is CASSLSLGPRGRTDTQYF. In nucleotides, the CDR3 is TGTGCCAGCAGCTTATCCCTGGGACCTAGAGGCCGCACAGATACGCAGTATTTT.

This clonotype was counted many times. V is TRBV20-1 and J is TRBJ1-2, with D perhaps matching TRBD1 (6 bases). V was trimmed by 6 bases and J by 0 bases, leaving 11 bases between them. Germline lookup yields CDR1 DFQATT and CDR2 SNEGSKA (reference sequence). The CDR3 length is 13 residues. CDR3 DNA sequence: TGCAGTGCGGGGGGGGCCACTAACTATGGCTACACCTTC. Translation gives CSAGGATNYGYTF.

This chain joins TRBV9 and TRBJ2-1, with D uncertain. The germline V gene encodes CDR1 SGDLS and CDR2 YYNGEE. V was trimmed by 3 bases and J by 3 bases, leaving 7 bases between them. The CDR3 contains 13 residues. CDR3 amino acids: CASSAPNYNEQFF. The CDR3 DNA reads TGTGCCAGCAGCGCCCCAAACTACAATGAGCAGTTCTTC.

This chain connects TRBV6-5 to TRBJ2-1, with D perhaps matching TRBD1 or TRBD2 (5 bases each). The CDR3 is made up of 16 amino acids. V was cut by 0 bases and J by 7 bases, with 16 bases left in between. CDR1 is MNHEY and CDR2 is SVGAGI in the germline V gene. CDR3: CASSYSGTNRRNEQFF. The DNA of the CDR3 is TGTGCCAGCAGTTACTCGGGGACCAACCGACGGAATGAGCAGTTCTTC.

About this clonotype itself: This may come from a read error, since a much larger clone is one base off. This chain connects TRBV12-3 or TRBV12-4 to TRBJ2-1; D is uncertain. The DNA matches TRBJ2-7 better at its end, which makes the J call doubtful. This CDR3 region has 14 residues. CDR3 loop: CASSISFSYNEQYF. For the CDR3, the DNA is TGTGCCAGCAGTATTAGTTTTTCCTACAATGAGCAGTACTTC.

This clonotype has a handful of counts. CDR3 coding DNA: TGTGCCAGCAGTTTAGCGGGGACAGCGAACACCGGGGAGCTGTTTTTT. Protein sequence: CASSLAGTANTGELFF. The rearrangement links TRBV12-3 or TRBV12-4 to TRBJ2-2, with 7 bases matching TRBD1. Trimming took 0 bases from V and 0 from J; bases not matched to a gene: 1. CDR3 size: 16 residues.

The V call is TRBV3-1, the J call TRBJ2-3, with 10 bases fitting TRBD2. Per germline, CDR1 LGHDT and CDR2 YNNKEL (reference sequence). Trimming took 1 base from V and 0 from J; bases not matched to a gene: 13. The CDR3 covers 20 residues. The CDR3 nucleotides are TGTGCCAGCAGCCAAGCATCGAAGGGGCTAGCGGGAGCCAGCACAGATACGCAGTATTTT. It yields the protein CASSQASKGLAGASTDTQYF.

Many counts were recorded for this clonotype. This chain joins TRBV12-3 or TRBV12-4 and TRBJ2-7; the match to TRBD2 covers 10 bases. Unmatched junction bases numbered 5, after V lost 9 bases and J lost 3 bases. CDR3 length equals 13 residues. CDR3 loop: CASRTSGVYEQYF. The CDR3 nucleotides are TGTGCCAGTCGCACTAGCGGGGTCTACGAGCAGTACTTC.

This clonotype was detected a few times. The chain has TRBV28 and TRBJ2-4, with TRBD2 matching 9 bases. V gave up 4 bases and J gave up 3 bases; unmatched junction bases: 13. This CDR3 is 18 amino acids long. CDR1 is MDHEN and CDR2 is SYDVKM in the germline V gene. CDR3 protein: CASSSQPGTSTFKNIQYF. The CDR3 nucleotides read TGTGCCAGCAGTTCACAGCCCGGGACTAGCACATTCAAAAACATTCAGTACTTC.

Ten or more counts support this clonotype. This chain links TRBV12-3 or TRBV12-4 with TRBJ2-5; D remains ambiguous. The CDR3 extends over 13 amino acids. V was trimmed by 4 bases and J by 5 bases, leaving 11 bases between them. The CDR3 nucleotides read TGTGCCAGCAGTTCCCTGCTTTTCGAGACCCAGTACTTC. Amino acids: CASSSLLFETQYF.

The chain couples TRBV10-3 to TRBJ2-7; D may match TRBD1 or TRBD2 (5 bases each). The CDR3 contains 14 residues. CDR1 is ENHRY, CDR2 SYGVKD, per germline. Between the trimmed V and J ends, which lost 3 bases and 1 base, there was a span of 10 bases. DNA for the CDR3: TGTGCCATCAGTGATACGAGGGGTTCCTACGAGCAGTACTTC. Translating it yields CAISDTRGSYEQYF.